This record concerns one T cell receptor (beta chain) sequence. It lacks a known antigen. No base qualities exist here, and no much larger clone lies one base off it. This sample is part of a study of glioma-infiltrating T cells (dated by TCRdb to between 2015 and 2016). Background on the whole study: Glioma tissue, non-neoplastic brain tissue and matched peripheral blood mononuclear cells were used as sources from which TCR alpha- and beta-chain repertoires were sequenced. The paired cohort comprised three low-grade glioma patients, several primary glioblastoma patients and three non-glioma patients contributing non-neoplastic brain tissue. To gauge divergence between tissue and blood T-cell populations, every tissue-infiltrating repertoire was compared against the peripheral blood repertoire from the same patient. Results the study describes overall, beyond this receptor: Very few CDR3 sequences were shared between tissue and blood, attributed to high CDR3 diversity and limited sampling. Group comparisons were based on small numbers of patients: three non-neoplastic, three low-grade glioma and several glioblastoma patients. In non-neoplastic patients, VJ-independent divergence between tissue and blood fell below expectation, whereas in all gliomas, and especially in low-grade gliomas, the divergence rose above expectation.

TCR alpha and beta CDR3 regions were amplified with the iRepertoire nested amplicon-rescue multiplex PCR (arm-PCR) platform from RNA. The input for one-step reverse transcription and amplification was roughly 100-450 ng of either tissue mRNA or PBMC total RNA. After bead purification, a secondary multiplex PCR added Illumina adapters, and libraries were gel-purified between 200 and 400 bp. Demultiplexing relied on internal 6-nucleotide barcodes carried by the libraries. The libraries were sequenced on an Illumina MiSeq using 2x220 or 2x250 nucleotide paired-end reads. Turning to the authors' computational methods: Paired reads were merged with FLASH 1.2.11 and aligned to the GRCh37 human genome with BWA-MEM before extracting TRA and TRB reads. An IMGT-derived reference of cassette sequences and CDR3 motifs, with pseudogenes included, was used for V and J assignment. Reads were translated in three frames, and productive CDR3s were defined as those with a C...FGXG motif and no stop codons. Unique combinations of V-J cassette pair and CDR3 amino acid sequence were defined as clonotypes. Reads were filtered by Hamming distance, thresholded by each sample's sequence error rate in mapped regions. The public reads were run again by TCRdb, first through fastp at Q25 and then through MiXCR, and only productive beta chains were kept. Every distinct CDR3 protein forms one entry, paired with its most common genes and DNA. TCRdb, not the authors, supplied the V and J calls. The sample contains 84,000 or so distinct CDR3 sequences, about 25% of them found a single time. The ten largest clones add up to 6.7% of the sample.

Trimming leaves V shorter by 0 bases and J shorter by 3 bases, with the junction holding 10 bases beyond the gene matches. Via the germline V gene, CDR1 is LGHNA and CDR2 YNFKEQ. The CDR3 numbers 18 residues from cysteine through phenylalanine. The kept DNA is CDR3 alone, 54 bases in frame from the first base. The sequence is built from TRBV4-2 and TRBJ2-1, and TRBD2 matches 8 of the central bases. The specimen sequenced was glioma tissue, nonneoplastic brain tissue, or PBMCs (not recorded which). This TCR came from a human donor with low-grade glioma or glioblastoma, undergoing nonglioma brain surgery, or in good health (not recorded which). CDR3 region: CASSQEGDGGGIYNEQFF. The nucleotide sequence is given as TGTGCCAGCAGCCAAGAGGGCGACGGCGGGGGGATCTACAATGAGCAGTTCTTC.